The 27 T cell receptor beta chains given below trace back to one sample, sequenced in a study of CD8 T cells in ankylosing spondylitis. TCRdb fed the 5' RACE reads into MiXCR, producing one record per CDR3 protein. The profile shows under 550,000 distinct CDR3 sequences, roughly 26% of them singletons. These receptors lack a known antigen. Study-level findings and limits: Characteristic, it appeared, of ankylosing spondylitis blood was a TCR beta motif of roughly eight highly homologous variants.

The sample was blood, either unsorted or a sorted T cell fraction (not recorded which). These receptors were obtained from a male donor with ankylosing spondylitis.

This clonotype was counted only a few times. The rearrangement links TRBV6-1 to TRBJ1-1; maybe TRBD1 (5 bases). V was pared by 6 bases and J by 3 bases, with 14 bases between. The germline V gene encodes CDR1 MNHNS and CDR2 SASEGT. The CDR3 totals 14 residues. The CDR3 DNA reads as TGTGCCAGCAGAAGGGATCTCAGGGACACTGAAGCTTTCTTT. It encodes CASRRDLRDTEAFF.

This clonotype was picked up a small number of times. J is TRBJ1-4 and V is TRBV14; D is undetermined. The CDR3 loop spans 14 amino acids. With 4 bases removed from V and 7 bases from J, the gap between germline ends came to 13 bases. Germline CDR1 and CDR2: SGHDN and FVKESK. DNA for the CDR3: TGTGCCAGCAGCCCAAGGGTAGAACCTGAAAAACTGTTTTTT. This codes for CASSPRVEPEKLFF.

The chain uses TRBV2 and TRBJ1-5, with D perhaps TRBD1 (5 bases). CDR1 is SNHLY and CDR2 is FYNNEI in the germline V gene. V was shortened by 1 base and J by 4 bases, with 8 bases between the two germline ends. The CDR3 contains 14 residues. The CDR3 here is CASSEEAGNQPQHF. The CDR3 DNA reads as TGTGCCAGCAGTGAAGAGGCAGGGAATCAGCCCCAGCATTTT.

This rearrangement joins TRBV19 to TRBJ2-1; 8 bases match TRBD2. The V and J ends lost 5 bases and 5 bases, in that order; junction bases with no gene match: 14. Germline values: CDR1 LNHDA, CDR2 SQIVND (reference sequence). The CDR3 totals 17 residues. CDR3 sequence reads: CASSPAGGGGSHNEQFF. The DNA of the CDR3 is TGTGCCAGTAGTCCGGCGGGGGGTGGCGGGAGCCACAATGAGCAGTTCTTC.

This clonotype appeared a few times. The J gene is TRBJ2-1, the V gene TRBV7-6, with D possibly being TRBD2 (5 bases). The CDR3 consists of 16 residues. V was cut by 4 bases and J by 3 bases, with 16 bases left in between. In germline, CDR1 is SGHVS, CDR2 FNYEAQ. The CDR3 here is CASSSHPRGNYNEQFF. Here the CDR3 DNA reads TGTGCCAGCAGCTCACACCCCCGGGGTAACTACAATGAGCAGTTCTTC.

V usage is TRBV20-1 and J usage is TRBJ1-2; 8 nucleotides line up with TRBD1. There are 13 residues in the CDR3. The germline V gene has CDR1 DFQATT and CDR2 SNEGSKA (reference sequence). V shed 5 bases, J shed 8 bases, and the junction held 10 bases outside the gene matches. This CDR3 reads CSAPRGDRWGYTF. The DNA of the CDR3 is TGCAGTGCTCCGAGGGGGGACAGGTGGGGCTACACCTTC.

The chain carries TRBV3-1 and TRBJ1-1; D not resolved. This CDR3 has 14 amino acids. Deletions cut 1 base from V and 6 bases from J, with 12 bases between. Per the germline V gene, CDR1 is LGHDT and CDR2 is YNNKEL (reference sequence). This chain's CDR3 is CASSQGSGLAEAFF. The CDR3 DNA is TGTGCCAGCAGCCAAGGGTCCGGGCTGGCTGAAGCTTTCTTT.

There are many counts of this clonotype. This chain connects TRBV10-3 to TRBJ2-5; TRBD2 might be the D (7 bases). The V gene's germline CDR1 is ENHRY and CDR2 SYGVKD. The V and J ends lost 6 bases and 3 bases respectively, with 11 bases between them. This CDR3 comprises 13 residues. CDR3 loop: CAISEGGEETQYF. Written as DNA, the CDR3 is TGTGCCATCAGCGAGGGGGGGGAAGAGACCCAGTACTTC.

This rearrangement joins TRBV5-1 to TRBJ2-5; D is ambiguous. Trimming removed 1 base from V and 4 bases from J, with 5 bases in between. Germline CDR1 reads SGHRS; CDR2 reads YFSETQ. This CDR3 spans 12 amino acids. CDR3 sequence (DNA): TGCGCCAGCAGCTTGATAAGAGAGACCCAGTACTTC. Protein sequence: CASSLIRETQYF.

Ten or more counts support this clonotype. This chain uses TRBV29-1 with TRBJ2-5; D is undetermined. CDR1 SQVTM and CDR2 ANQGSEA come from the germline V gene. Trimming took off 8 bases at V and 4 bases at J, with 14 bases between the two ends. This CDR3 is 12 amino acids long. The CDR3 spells CSSLMGGETQYF. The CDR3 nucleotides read TGCAGCTCGTTGATGGGCGGAGAGACCCAGTACTTC.

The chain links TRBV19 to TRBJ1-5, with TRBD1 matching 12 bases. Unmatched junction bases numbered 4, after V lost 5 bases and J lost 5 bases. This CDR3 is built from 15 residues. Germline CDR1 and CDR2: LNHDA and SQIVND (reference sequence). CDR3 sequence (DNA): TGTGCCAGTAGTCTCGGGACAGGGGGCCATCAGCCCCAGCATTTT. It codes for CASSLGTGGHQPQHF.

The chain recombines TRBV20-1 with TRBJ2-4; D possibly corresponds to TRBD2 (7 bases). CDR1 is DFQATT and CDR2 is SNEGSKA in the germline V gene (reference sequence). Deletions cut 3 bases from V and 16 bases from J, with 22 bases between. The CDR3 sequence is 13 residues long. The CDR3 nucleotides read TGCAGTGCTAGTCAGGGGAGGGATTCCGAGCCTTACTTC. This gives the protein CSASQGRDSEPYF.

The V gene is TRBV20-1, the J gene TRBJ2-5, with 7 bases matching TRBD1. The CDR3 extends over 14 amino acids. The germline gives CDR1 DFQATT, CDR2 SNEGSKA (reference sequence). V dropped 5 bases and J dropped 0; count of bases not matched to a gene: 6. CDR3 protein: CSASGQSNQETQYF. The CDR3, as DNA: TGCAGTGCTTCGGGACAGAGTAACCAAGAGACCCAGTACTTC.

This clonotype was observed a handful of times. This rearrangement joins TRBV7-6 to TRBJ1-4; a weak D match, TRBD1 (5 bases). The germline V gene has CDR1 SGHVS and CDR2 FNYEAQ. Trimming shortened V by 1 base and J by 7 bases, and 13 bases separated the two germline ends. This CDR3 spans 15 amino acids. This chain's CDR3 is CASSLVGTDPEKLFF. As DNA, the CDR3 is TGTGCCAGCAGCTTAGTGGGGACGGACCCTGAAAAACTGTTTTTT.

CDR3 region: CASKGGSAYGYTF. The DNA of the CDR3 is TGTGCCAGTAAGGGGGGCTCGGCGTATGGCTACACCTTC. This chain joins TRBV19 and TRBJ1-2; tentatively, D is TRBD1 (6 bases). CDR1 is LNHDA, CDR2 SQIVND, per germline (reference sequence). This CDR3 spans 13 amino acids. V lost 7 bases and J 5 bases, leaving 14 bases between the germline ends.

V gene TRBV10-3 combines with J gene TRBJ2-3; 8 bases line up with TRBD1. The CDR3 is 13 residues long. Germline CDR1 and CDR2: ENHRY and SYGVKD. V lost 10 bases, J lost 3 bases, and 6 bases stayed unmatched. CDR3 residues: CASRGQDTDTQYF. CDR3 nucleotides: TGTGCCAGCCGGGGACAGGATACAGATACGCAGTATTTT.

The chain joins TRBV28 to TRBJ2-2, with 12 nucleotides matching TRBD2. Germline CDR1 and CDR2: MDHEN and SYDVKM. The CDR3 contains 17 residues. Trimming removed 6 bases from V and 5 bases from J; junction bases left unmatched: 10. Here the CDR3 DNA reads TGTGCCAGCAGATACAGTGGACTAGCGGGGACGACCGGGGAGCTGTTTTTT. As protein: CASRYSGLAGTTGELFF.

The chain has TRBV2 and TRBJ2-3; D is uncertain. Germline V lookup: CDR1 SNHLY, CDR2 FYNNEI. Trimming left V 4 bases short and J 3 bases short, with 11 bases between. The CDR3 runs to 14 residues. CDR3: CASSVSLGTDTQYF. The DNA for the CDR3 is TGTGCCAGCAGTGTATCCCTGGGAACAGATACGCAGTATTTT.

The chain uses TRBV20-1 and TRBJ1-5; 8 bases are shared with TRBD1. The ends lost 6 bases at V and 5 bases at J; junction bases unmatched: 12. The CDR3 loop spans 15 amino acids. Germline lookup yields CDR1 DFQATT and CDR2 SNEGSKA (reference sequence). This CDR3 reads CSALAPKQGDQPQHF. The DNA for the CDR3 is TGCAGTGCCCTAGCCCCTAAACAGGGGGATCAGCCCCAGCATTTT.

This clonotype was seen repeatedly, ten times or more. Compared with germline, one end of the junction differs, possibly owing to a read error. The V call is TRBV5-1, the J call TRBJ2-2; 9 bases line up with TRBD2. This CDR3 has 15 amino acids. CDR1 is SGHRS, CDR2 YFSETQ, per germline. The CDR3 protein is CASSLAGVDTGELFF. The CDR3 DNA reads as TGTGCCAGCAGTTTAGCGGGAGTAGACACCGGGGAGCTGTTTTTT.

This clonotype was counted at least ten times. The CDR3 loop reads CSVEGTSGSTDTQYF. The CDR3 nucleotides are TGCAGCGTTGAAGGGACTAGCGGTAGCACAGATACGCAGTATTTT. The V and J genes are TRBV29-1 and TRBJ2-3; TRBD2 matches at 10 bases. V lost 1 base and J lost 0; bases outside the gene matches: 1. This CDR3 is 15 amino acids long. CDR1 is SQVTM and CDR2 is ANQGSEA in the germline V gene.

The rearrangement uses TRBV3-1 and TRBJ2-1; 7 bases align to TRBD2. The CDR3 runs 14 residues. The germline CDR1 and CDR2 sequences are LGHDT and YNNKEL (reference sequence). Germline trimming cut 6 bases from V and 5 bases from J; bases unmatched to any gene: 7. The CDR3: CASRPPSGDNEQFF. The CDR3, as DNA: TGTGCCAGCAGACCTCCTAGCGGAGACAATGAGCAGTTCTTC.

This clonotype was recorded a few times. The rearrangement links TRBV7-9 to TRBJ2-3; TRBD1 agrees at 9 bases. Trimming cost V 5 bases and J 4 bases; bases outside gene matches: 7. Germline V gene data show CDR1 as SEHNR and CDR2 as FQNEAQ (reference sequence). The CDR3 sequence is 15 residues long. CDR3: CASSPGTGRADTQYF. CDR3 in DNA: TGTGCCAGCAGCCCCGGGACAGGGAGGGCAGATACGCAGTATTTT.

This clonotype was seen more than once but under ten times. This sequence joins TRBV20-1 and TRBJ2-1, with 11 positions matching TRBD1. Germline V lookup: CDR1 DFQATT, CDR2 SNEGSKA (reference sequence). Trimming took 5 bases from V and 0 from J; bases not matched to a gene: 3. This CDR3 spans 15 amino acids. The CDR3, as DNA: TGCAGTGCTTCCGGGACAGGGGGCTCCTACAATGAGCAGTTCTTC. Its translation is CSASGTGGSYNEQFF.

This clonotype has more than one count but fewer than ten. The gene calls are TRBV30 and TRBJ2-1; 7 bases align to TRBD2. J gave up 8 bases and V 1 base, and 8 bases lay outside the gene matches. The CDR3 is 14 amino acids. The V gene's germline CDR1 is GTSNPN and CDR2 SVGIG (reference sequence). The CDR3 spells CAWSGTRASDEQFF. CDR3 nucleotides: TGTGCCTGGAGTGGGACTAGGGCCTCGGATGAGCAGTTCTTC.

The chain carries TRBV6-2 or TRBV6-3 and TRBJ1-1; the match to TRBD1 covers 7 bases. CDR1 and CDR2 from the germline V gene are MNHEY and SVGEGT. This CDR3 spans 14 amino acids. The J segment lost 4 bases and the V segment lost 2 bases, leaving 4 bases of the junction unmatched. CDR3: CASSYRGPSTEAFF. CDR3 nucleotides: TGTGCCAGCAGTTACAGGGGGCCCTCCACTGAAGCTTTCTTT.

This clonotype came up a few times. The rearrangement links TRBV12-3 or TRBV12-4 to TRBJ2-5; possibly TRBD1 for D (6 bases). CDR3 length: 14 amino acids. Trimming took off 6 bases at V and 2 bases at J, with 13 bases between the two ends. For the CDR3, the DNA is TGTGCCAGCAGAGGGGGACCCTTGCAAGAGACCCAGTACTTC. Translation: CASRGGPLQETQYF.